These 21 T cell receptor beta chains originate from one sample sequenced in a study of shared clonotypes between healthy human individuals. Repertoires were generated with immunoSEQ multiplex PCR, while TCRdb's copy carries only in-frame clones and drops some. Among about 2.4 million clones listed, 93% were seen once. The sequenced sample consisted of naive CD4+ T cells from PBMCs. This sample's subset: CD45RA+ positively selected. All receptors come from a man aged 18 to 35 in good health. Some clones in this sample may be carry-over from other donors' samples.

This clone has more than one count but fewer than ten. The rearrangement uses TRBV6-1 and TRBJ1-4, with 7 bases lining up with TRBD1. The germline gives CDR1 MNHNS, CDR2 SASEGT. CDR3 length: 14 amino acids. After removal of 6 bases from V and 3 bases from J, the junction contained 4 bases not matched to a gene. CDR3 sequence (DNA): TGTGCCAGCAGCAAGACAGGGTCTAATGAAAAACTGTTTTTT. Protein: CASSKTGSNEKLFF.

The CDR3 DNA reads TGTGCCAGCAGCGTCACCCCCTTGACAGATACGCAGTATTTT. Translated, it gives CASSVTPLTDTQYF. The chain has TRBV9 and TRBJ2-3; no definite D call. CDR1 is SGDLS and CDR2 is YYNGEE in the germline V gene. Trimming cost V 2 bases and J 3 bases, with 10 bases left between them. The CDR3 extends over 14 amino acids. The whole variable domain, remainder taken from reference TRBV9 and TRBJ2-3, is DSGVTQTPKHLITATGQRVTLRCSPRSGDLSVYWYQQSLDQGLQFLIQYYNGEERAKGNILERFSAQQFPDLHSELNLSSLELGDSALYFCASSVTPLTDTQYFGPGTRLTVL.

V and J are TRBV2 and TRBJ2-4; D is ambiguous. The CDR3 loop spans 11 amino acids. Germline loops: CDR1 SNHLY, CDR2 FYNNEI. V lost 6 bases to trimming and J lost 2 bases, with 2 bases between them. In DNA form, the CDR3 reads TGTGCCAGCAGGTCCAAAAACATTCAGTACTTC. This codes for CASRSKNIQYF.

This rearrangement joins TRBV5-4 to TRBJ2-5, with D tentatively TRBD2 (6 bases). The CDR3 is 15 amino acids. Germline CDR1 and CDR2: SGHNT and YYREEE (reference sequence). Trimming left V 4 bases short and J 7 bases short, with 20 bases between. CDR3 region: CASSPGGTERGTQYF. CDR3 coding DNA: TGTGCCAGCAGCCCTGGCGGGACTGAACGGGGGACCCAGTACTTC.

The chain has TRBV27 and TRBJ1-2; TRBD1 aligns across 7 bases. The germline gives CDR1 MNHEY, CDR2 SMNVEV (reference sequence). V lost 5 bases, J lost 2 bases, and 8 bases stayed unmatched. The length of the CDR3 is 15 residues. The CDR3 DNA follows: TGTGCCAGCAGTCGAATCCAGACAGGGAACTATGGCTACACCTTC. Its protein product is CASSRIQTGNYGYTF.

The chain uses TRBV7-3 and TRBJ2-2; D assignment may be TRBD1 or TRBD2 (5 bases each). Germline V gene sequence: CDR1 SGHTA, CDR2 FQGTGA. The CDR3 covers 18 residues. Trimming removed 2 bases from V and 0 bases from J, with 16 bases in between. The CDR3 nucleotides read TGTGCCAGCAGCTTACTTCCCGGGGCCGCCTCGAACACCGGGGAGCTGTTTTTT. Translating it yields CASSLLPGAASNTGELFF.

The chain combines TRBV6-1 with TRBJ2-7, with 7 bases that match TRBD2. Germline CDR1 is MNHNS and CDR2 is SASEGT. Trimming removed 7 bases from V and 2 bases from J; junction bases left unmatched: 8. The CDR3 has 14 residues. The CDR3 DNA reads TGTGCCAGCATTGGGGGGGGTTTGCCCTACGAGCAGTACTTC. Translation: CASIGGGLPYEQYF.

The chain couples TRBV28 to TRBJ2-7, with D perhaps TRBD1 or TRBD2 (5 bases each). The CDR3 sequence is 17 residues long. Trimming left V 3 bases short and J 0 bases short, with 18 bases between. Per germline, CDR1 MDHEN and CDR2 SYDVKM. CDR3 coding DNA: TGTGCCAGCAGTTTCCCCCCCGGGACCCCGAGCTCCTACGAGCAGTACTTC. It yields the protein CASSFPPGTPSSYEQYF.

V usage is TRBV6-1 and J usage is TRBJ2-5; 10 bases match TRBD2. J lost 2 bases, V lost 2 bases, and 5 bases had no gene match. CDR1 is MNHNS, CDR2 SASEGT, per germline. The CDR3 totals 16 residues. For the CDR3, the DNA is TGTGCCAGCAGTGAATGGCCTAGCGGGAGACAAGAGACCCAGTACTTC. This translates into CASSEWPSGRQETQYF.

In this sample, this clone turned up once. The chain employs TRBV2 and TRBJ1-1; 7 nucleotides agree with TRBD1. The CDR3 loop spans 13 amino acids. From germline, CDR1 is SNHLY and CDR2 FYNNEI. Trimming at V came to 3 bases and at J to 4 bases, leaving 2 bases not matched to a gene. The CDR3, as DNA: TGTGCCAGCAGTGACGACAGGGTCACTGAAGCTTTCTTT. Translation: CASSDDRVTEAFF.

This clone was seen a single time. The J gene is TRBJ2-4, the V gene TRBV5-6; no firm D call. V was trimmed by 0 bases and J by 9 bases, leaving 16 bases between them. The length of the CDR3 is 15 residues. The germline V gene encodes CDR1 SGHDT and CDR2 YYEEEE. The CDR3: CASSLAVVLPPIQYF. The CDR3 region has the DNA TGTGCCAGCAGCTTGGCCGTGGTCCTCCCGCCCATTCAGTACTTC.

This rearrangement joins TRBV21-1 to TRBJ2-5. TRBV21-1 is recorded as a pseudogene. The CDR3 contains 14 residues. The CDR3 loop reads CASSKPGRQETQYF. The CDR3 coding sequence is TGTGCCAGCAGCAAGCCGGGACGGCAAGAGACCCAGTACTTC.

CDR3 sequence reads: CASSLIGTEAFF. Here the CDR3 DNA reads TGTGCCAGCAGCTTGATAGGGACTGAAGCTTTCTTT. The rearrangement uses TRBV5-5 and TRBJ1-1; D remains unclear. V lost 1 base and J lost 5, with 6 bases in between. This CDR3 spans 12 amino acids. Germline loops: CDR1 SGHKS, CDR2 YYEKEE (reference sequence).

The rearrangement joins TRBV28 to TRBJ1-2; D call uncertain. The length of the CDR3 is 16 residues. V was cut by 5 bases and J by 3 bases, with 19 bases left in between. Germline V CDR1 and CDR2: MDHEN, SYDVKM. As DNA, the CDR3 is TGTGCCAGCAGTGCTCCCGACCGGTACCGCTACTATGGCTACACCTTC. As protein: CASSAPDRYRYYGYTF.

This chain joins TRBV27 and TRBJ1-2; tentatively, D is TRBD1 (5 bases). This CDR3 is 15 amino acids long. V lost 4 bases and J 1 base, leaving 13 bases between the germline ends. Germline lookup yields CDR1 MNHEY and CDR2 SMNVEV (reference sequence). The CDR3 bases are TGTGCCAGCAGTTCCCTCGGGGCCCGTAACTATGGCTACACCTTC. Residues: CASSSLGARNYGYTF.

The chain links TRBV19 to TRBJ1-5; D is perhaps TRBD1 (6 bases). CDR3 length: 14 residues. V was shortened by 1 base and J by 5 bases, with 9 bases between the two germline ends. Germline V gene data show CDR1 as LNHDA and CDR2 as SQIVND (reference sequence). This chain's CDR3 is CASSIVEGDQPQHF. In nucleotides, the CDR3 is TGTGCCAGTAGTATAGTGGAGGGGGATCAGCCCCAGCATTTT.

This sequence joins TRBV4-1 and TRBJ2-7; 8 positions agree with TRBD1. The ends lost 3 bases at V and 4 bases at J; junction bases unmatched: 11. The CDR3 extends over 16 amino acids. Germline values: CDR1 MGHRA, CDR2 YSYEKL. The CDR3 spells CASSHVMQGALYEQYF. DNA for the CDR3: TGCGCCAGCAGCCACGTCATGCAGGGGGCGCTTTACGAGCAGTACTTC.

The J gene is TRBJ2-7, the V gene TRBV28; no reliable D call. Germline V CDR1 and CDR2: MDHEN, SYDVKM. This CDR3 comprises 14 residues. V lost 10 bases and J 2 bases, leaving 18 bases between the germline ends. In DNA form, the CDR3 reads TGTGCCACCCTTACGGCTTCCTTAACCTACGAGCAGTACTTC. It yields the protein CATLTASLTYEQYF.

CDR3: CAISGTQGAMNTEAFF. CDR3 DNA: TGTGCCATCAGTGGAACACAGGGGGCCATGAACACTGAAGCTTTCTTT. The J gene is TRBJ1-1, the V gene TRBV10-3, with 9 bases that match TRBD1. Germline values: CDR1 ENHRY, CDR2 SYGVKD. The CDR3 consists of 16 residues. V trimming: 4 bases; J trimming: 0 bases; junction bases outside the gene matches: 6.

V and J are TRBV4-1 and TRBJ2-1, with D maybe TRBD2 (5 bases). V was pared by 5 bases and J by 5 bases, with 10 bases between. Germline V lookup: CDR1 MGHRA, CDR2 YSYEKL. This CDR3 contains 13 residues. The CDR3 DNA follows: TGCGCCAGCAGCGCTAGCTTCGACAATGAGCAGTTCTTC. It specifies CASSASFDNEQFF.

This rearrangement joins TRBV28 to TRBJ1-2; 9 bases match TRBD1. Germline CDR1 MDHEN, CDR2 SYDVKM. This CDR3 is 16 amino acids long. V lost 9 bases, J lost 3 bases, and 14 bases stayed unmatched. DNA of the CDR3: TGTGCCAGTCAATTTCCGACAGGGGGTAGATACTATGGCTACACCTTC. Amino acids: CASQFPTGGRYYGYTF.